Each of the 20 T cell receptor beta chains below was sequenced from the same sample in a study of OX40 agonist ivuxolimab in advanced cancers. Sequenced by immunoSEQ multiplex PCR; TCRdb stores in-frame clones only, minus some. There are more than 60,000 clones in the sample; about 90% occur only once, and 5.2% lies in the top ten. This specimen was CD4+ or CD8+ T cells sorted from blood, taken in a trial of the OX40 agonist ivuxolimab. Receptors were obtained from an adult with an advanced solid tumor such as melanoma, head and neck, liver or kidney cancer.

The chain uses TRBV4-2 and TRBJ2-7; tentatively, D is TRBD2 (5 bases). CDR1 and CDR2 from the germline V gene are LGHNA and YNFKEQ. V lost 2 bases to trimming and J lost 5 bases, with 13 bases between them. The CDR3 covers 14 residues. The CDR3 bases are TGTGCCAGCAGCCAACCCGCCGGGGTCCACGAGCAGTACTTC. Its translation: CASSQPAGVHEQYF.

This chain uses TRBV25-1 with TRBJ2-3; the match to TRBD1 covers 7 bases. V dropped 2 bases and J dropped 8; count of bases not matched to a gene: 4. The CDR3 loop spans 13 amino acids. Germline V gene sequence: CDR1 MGHDK, CDR2 SYGVNS. Here the CDR3 DNA reads TGTGCCAGCAGTGAACGAGACAGGGCTACGCAGTATTTT. Its translation is CASSERDRATQYF. Complete variable domain (other parts from reference TRBV25-1 and TRBJ2-3): EADIYQTPRYLVIGTGKKITLECSQTMGHDKMYWYQQDPGMELHLIHYSYGVNSTEKGDLSSESTVSRIRTEHFPLTLESARPSHTSQYLCASSERDRATQYFGPGTRLTVL.

The J gene is TRBJ1-2, the V gene TRBV7-9; 12 positions agree with TRBD1. This CDR3 has 16 residues. CDR1 is SEHNR, CDR2 FQNEAQ, per germline (reference sequence). V lost 6 bases, J lost 7 bases, and 12 bases stayed unmatched. CDR3 loop: CASRRQVGTGGSGYTF. CDR3 sequence (DNA): TGTGCCAGCAGACGTCAAGTGGGGACAGGGGGCAGTGGCTACACCTTC.

This clone has a single count. V usage is TRBV4-1 and J usage is TRBJ1-4; 7 bases are a match to TRBD1. The CDR3 runs to 15 residues. After removal of 4 bases from V and 6 bases from J, the junction contained 8 bases not matched to a gene. Germline lookup yields CDR1 MGHRA and CDR2 YSYEKL. The CDR3 coding sequence is TGCGCCAGCAGCCCTCTCCGACAGGGTTATGAAAAACTGTTTTTT. Amino acid sequence: CASSPLRQGYEKLFF.

The chain links TRBV7-2 to TRBJ2-5, with D perhaps TRBD1 or TRBD2 (6 bases each). From germline, CDR1 is SGHTA and CDR2 FQGNSA. The CDR3 totals 14 residues. V lost 5 bases and J lost 10, with 20 bases in between. CDR3 in amino acids: CASSQAATRGVQYF. DNA for the CDR3: TGTGCCAGCAGCCAGGCGGCAACGAGGGGGGTCCAGTACTTC.

This clone was seen only a few times. The chain joins TRBV7-2 to TRBJ1-5; no definite D call. V was trimmed by 7 bases and J by 5 bases, leaving 12 bases between them. Germline CDR1 SGHTA, CDR2 FQGNSA. The CDR3 runs 13 residues. CDR3 in amino acids: CASTSARDQPQHF. The CDR3, as DNA: TGTGCCAGCACGTCAGCCCGTGATCAGCCCCAGCATTTT.

The chain joins TRBV11-2 to TRBJ2-4, with 8 positions matching TRBD1. The CDR3 is 17 amino acids. Germline V lookup: CDR1 SGHAT, CDR2 FQNNGV. V was clipped by 5 bases and J by 1 base; unmatched bases: 10. CDR3 protein: CASSRGQGEMAKNIQYF. The CDR3 nucleotides are TGTGCCAGCAGCCGAGGACAGGGAGAGATGGCCAAAAACATTCAGTACTTC.

In its sample, this clone was seen once. The chain couples TRBV5-1 to TRBJ2-7, with D possibly being TRBD2 (6 bases). Per germline, CDR1 SGHRS and CDR2 YFSETQ. The CDR3 loop spans 15 amino acids. V dropped 4 bases and J dropped 0 bases, with 14 bases sitting between them. The CDR3 DNA follows: TGCGCCAGCAGCCCGACCGGGAGCAACTCCTACGAGCAGTACTTC. Encoded protein: CASSPTGSNSYEQYF.

The chain is built from TRBV6-1 and TRBJ1-2; the match to TRBD1 covers 8 bases. Unmatched junction bases numbered 7, after V lost 5 bases and J lost 8 bases. The CDR3 extends over 13 amino acids. In germline, CDR1 is MNHNS, CDR2 SASEGT. As DNA, the CDR3 is TGTGCCAGCAGTATCGGGACAGGAGACGGCTACACCTTC. Its translation: CASSIGTGDGYTF.

The chain has TRBV5-1 and TRBJ2-5; no definite D call. V shed 0 bases and J shed 1 base, with 7 bases lying between them. CDR3 length equals 14 residues. Germline V gene sequence: CDR1 SGHRS, CDR2 YFSETQ. The CDR3 here is CASSLGAAQETQYF. As DNA, the CDR3 is TGCGCCAGCAGCTTGGGGGCAGCCCAAGAGACCCAGTACTTC. The full variable domain, with the rest looked up from reference TRBV5-1 and TRBJ2-5, is KAGVTQTPRYLIKTRGQQVTLSCSPISGHRSVSWYQQTPGQGLQFLFEYFSETQRNKGNFPGRFSGRQFSNSRSEMNVSTLELGDSALYLCASSLGAAQETQYFGPGTRLLVL.

The chain links TRBV29-1 to TRBJ2-6; maybe TRBD1 (6 bases). Germline V gene data show CDR1 as SQVTM and CDR2 as ANQGSEA. The V end lost 7 bases, the J end lost 2 bases, and 9 bases lay between the germline ends. CDR3 length equals 13 residues. The CDR3 DNA follows: TGCAGCGCACAGGGAGCTGGGGCCAACGTCCTGACTTTC. Translation gives CSAQGAGANVLTF.

V usage is TRBV6-5 and J usage is TRBJ1-1; TRBD1 agrees at 9 bases. Germline-derived CDR1 and CDR2 are MNHEY and SVGAGI. V lost 5 bases and J lost 6; bases outside the gene matches: 7. The CDR3 runs to 14 residues. The DNA of the CDR3 is TGTGCCAGCAGTCCGGGACAGGGTATAGCTGAAGCTTTCTTT. This translates into CASSPGQGIAEAFF.

This sequence joins TRBV19 and TRBJ2-1; 8 bases are a match to TRBD1. V was clipped by 8 bases and J by 5 bases; unmatched bases: 20. Germline V lookup: CDR1 LNHDA, CDR2 SQIVND (reference sequence). The CDR3 totals 18 residues. CDR3 DNA: TGTGCCAGTGCTGCACTTGTTTACCAGGGGGCCAGAGACAATGAGCAGTTCTTC. Its translation is CASAALVYQGARDNEQFF.

This chain connects TRBV28 to TRBJ1-2; D is ambiguous. Germline loops: CDR1 MDHEN, CDR2 SYDVKM. The V and J ends lost 6 bases and 2 bases respectively, with 7 bases between them. The CDR3 is 12 amino acids. This chain's CDR3 is CASRADNYGYTF. As DNA, the CDR3 is TGTGCCAGCAGGGCGGACAACTATGGCTACACCTTC.

The CDR3 DNA is TGTGCCAGCACCCGCGCAGTAACTAACTATGGCTACACCTTC. Translated, it gives CASTRAVTNYGYTF. This chain uses TRBV6-1 with TRBJ1-2; D uncertain. Per germline, CDR1 MNHNS and CDR2 SASEGT. The CDR3 sequence is 14 residues long. Trimming stripped 7 bases from V and 0 bases from J, with 12 bases between.

The V and J genes are TRBV25-1 and TRBJ1-2; D is unresolved. This CDR3 has 14 amino acids. V was clipped by 5 bases and J by 2 bases, with 12 bases between them. Germline CDR1 is MGHDK and CDR2 is SYGVNS. The CDR3 loop is CASSPSGRNYGYTF. The CDR3, as DNA: TGTGCCAGCAGTCCAAGCGGCAGGAACTATGGCTACACCTTC.

The CDR3 coding sequence is TGTGCCAGCAGCCTCGGGGTACCTAAGGGGAACATTCAGTACTTC. Translated, it gives CASSLGVPKGNIQYF. The chain couples TRBV27 to TRBJ2-4; either TRBD1 or TRBD2 may supply D (5 bases each). Trimming removed 6 bases at V and 7 bases at J, with 19 bases between. This CDR3 comprises 15 residues. Germline V lookup: CDR1 MNHEY, CDR2 SMNVEV (reference sequence).

The chain employs TRBV11-2 and TRBJ1-4; D is ambiguous. Germline V lookup: CDR1 SGHAT, CDR2 FQNNGV. This CDR3 comprises 15 residues. The V end was cut by 5 bases, the J end by 2 bases, with 12 bases between. CDR3 loop: CASSPPFGTNEKLFF. Here the CDR3 DNA reads TGTGCCAGCAGCCCCCCGTTTGGGACTAATGAAAAACTGTTTTTT.

The V call is TRBV2, the J call TRBJ2-3, with no clear D. Germline V lookup: CDR1 SNHLY, CDR2 FYNNEI. The CDR3 totals 13 residues. Trimming cost V 6 bases and J 4 bases, with 11 bases left between them. CDR3 amino acids: CASSDVHSDTQYF. The CDR3, as DNA: TGTGCCAGCAGCGATGTGCACTCAGATACGCAGTATTTT.

This chain connects TRBV5-1 to TRBJ2-1; D not certain. The V gene lost 1 base and the J gene lost 5 bases, with 13 bases spanning the gap. The CDR3 consists of 15 residues. Germline assignment: CDR1 SGHRS and CDR2 YFSETQ. The CDR3 loop reads CASSLTGYGNNEQFF. CDR3 nucleotide sequence: TGCGCCAGCAGCTTGACTGGCTATGGGAACAATGAGCAGTTCTTC.